The clone carrying this T cell receptor beta chain has a count of ten or more. The antigen is undetermined. Multiplex PCR, run in two rounds, amplified TCR beta CDR3 from genomic DNA. The authors ran first-round PCR with primers specific to each TRBV and TRBJ gene. One entry per CDR3 protein results from TCRdb running MiXCR on the multiplex PCR reads. The table has some 15,000 distinct CDR3 sequences, 28% seen once. This specimen comes from a study of prognosis after radiotherapy for stage I lung cancer. Study information: Concurrent therapy with stereotactic body radiotherapy was given to no patient. General study points: Stereotactic body radiation therapy was followed by a fall in unique TCR clone counts, with a median of roughly 10,000 versus 7,000.

CDR1 is SGHTA and CDR2 is FQGNSA in the germline V gene. The V end was cut by 5 bases, the J end by 1 base, with 8 bases between. The CDR3 covers 13 residues. V gene TRBV7-2 combines with J gene TRBJ1-1; D is unclear. The source material was PBMCs, sampled before or after stereotactic body radiation therapy (not recorded which). The clonotype was recovered from a donor over 45 with non-small cell lung cancer. The CDR3 reads CASSPRPNTEAFF. The DNA of the CDR3 is TGTGCCAGCAGCCCTAGACCGAACACTGAAGCTTTCTTT.